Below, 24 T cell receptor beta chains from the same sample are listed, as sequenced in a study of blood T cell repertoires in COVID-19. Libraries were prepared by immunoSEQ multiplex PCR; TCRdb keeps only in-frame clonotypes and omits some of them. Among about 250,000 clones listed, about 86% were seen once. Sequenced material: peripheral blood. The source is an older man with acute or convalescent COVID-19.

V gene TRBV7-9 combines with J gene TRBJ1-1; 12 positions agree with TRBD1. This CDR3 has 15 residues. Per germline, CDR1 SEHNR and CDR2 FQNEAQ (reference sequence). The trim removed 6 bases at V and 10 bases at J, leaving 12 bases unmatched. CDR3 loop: CASSTRDRGPRGAFF. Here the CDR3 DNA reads TGTGCCAGCAGTACCCGGGACAGGGGGCCACGGGGAGCTTTCTTT.

The CDR3 is CSARGGPGQYF. CDR3 nucleotide sequence: TGCAGTGCTAGGGGGGGGCCGGGGCAGTACTTC. V is TRBV20-1 and J is TRBJ2-7; maybe TRBD2 (7 bases). Trimming shortened V by 3 bases and J by 9 bases, and 12 bases separated the two germline ends. The CDR3 consists of 11 residues. Germline CDR1 is DFQATT and CDR2 is SNEGSKA (reference sequence).

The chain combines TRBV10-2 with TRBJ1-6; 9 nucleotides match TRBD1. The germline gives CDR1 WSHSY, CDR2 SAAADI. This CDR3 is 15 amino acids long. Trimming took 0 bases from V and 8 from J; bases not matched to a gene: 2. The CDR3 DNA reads TGCGCCAGCAGTGAGTCGGGACAGGGAGATTCACCCCTCCACTTT. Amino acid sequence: CASSESGQGDSPLHF.

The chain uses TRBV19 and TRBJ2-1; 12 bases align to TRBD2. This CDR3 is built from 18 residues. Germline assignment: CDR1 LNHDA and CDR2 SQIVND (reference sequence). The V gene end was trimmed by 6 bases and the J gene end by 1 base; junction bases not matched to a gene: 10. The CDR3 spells CASSPSSGRAWSYNEQFF. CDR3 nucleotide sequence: TGTGCCAGTAGCCCATCTAGCGGGAGGGCCTGGTCCTACAATGAGCAGTTCTTC.

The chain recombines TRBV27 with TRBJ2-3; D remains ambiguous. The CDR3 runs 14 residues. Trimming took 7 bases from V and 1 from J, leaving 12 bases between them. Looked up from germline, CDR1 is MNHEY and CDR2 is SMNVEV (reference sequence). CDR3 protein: CASTETRRTDTQYF. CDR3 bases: TGTGCCAGCACGGAGACCCGACGCACAGATACGCAGTATTTT.

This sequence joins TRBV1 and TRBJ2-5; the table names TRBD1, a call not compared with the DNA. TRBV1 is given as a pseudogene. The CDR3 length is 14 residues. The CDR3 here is CTSSFPRGAETQYF. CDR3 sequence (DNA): TGCACCAGCAGCTTTCCCAGGGGGGCAGAGACCCAGTACTTC.

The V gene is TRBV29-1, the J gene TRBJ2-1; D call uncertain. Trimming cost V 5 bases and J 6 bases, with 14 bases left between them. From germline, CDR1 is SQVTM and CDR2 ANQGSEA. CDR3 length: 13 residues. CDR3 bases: TGCAGCGTTAGACACGGAATATTCAATGAGCAGTTCTTC. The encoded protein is CSVRHGIFNEQFF.

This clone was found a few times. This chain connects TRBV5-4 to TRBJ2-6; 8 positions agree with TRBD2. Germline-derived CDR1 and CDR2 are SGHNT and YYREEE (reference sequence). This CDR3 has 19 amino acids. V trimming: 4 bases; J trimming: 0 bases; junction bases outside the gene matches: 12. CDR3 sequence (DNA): TGTGCCAGCAGCCCCGGGGGGGGCGGGGGCAGCTCTGGGGCCAACGTCCTGACTTTC. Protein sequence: CASSPGGGGGSSGANVLTF. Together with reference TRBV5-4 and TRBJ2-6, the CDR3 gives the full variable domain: ETGVTQSPTHLIKTRGQQVTLRCSSQSGHNTVSWYQQALGQGPQFIFQYYREEENGRGNFPPRFSGLQFPNYSSELNVNALELDDSALYLCASSPGGGGGSSGANVLTFGAGSRLTVL.

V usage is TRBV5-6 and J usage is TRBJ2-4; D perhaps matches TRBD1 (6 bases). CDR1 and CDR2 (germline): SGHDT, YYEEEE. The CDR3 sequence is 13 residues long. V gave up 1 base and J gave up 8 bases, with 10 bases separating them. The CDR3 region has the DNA TGTGCCAGCAGCTTGACAGGGACGGACATTCAGTACTTC. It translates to CASSLTGTDIQYF.

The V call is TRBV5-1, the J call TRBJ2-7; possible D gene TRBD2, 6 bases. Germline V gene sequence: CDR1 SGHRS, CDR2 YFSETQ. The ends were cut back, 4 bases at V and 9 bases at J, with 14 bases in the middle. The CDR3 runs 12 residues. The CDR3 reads CASSPSGGRQYF. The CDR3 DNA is TGCGCCAGCAGCCCCTCCGGGGGTCGGCAGTACTTC. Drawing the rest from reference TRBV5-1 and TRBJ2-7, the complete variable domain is KAGVTQTPRYLIKTRGQQVTLSCSPISGHRSVSWYQQTPGQGLQFLFEYFSETQRNKGNFPGRFSGRQFSNSRSEMNVSTLELGDSALYLCASSPSGGRQYFGPGTRLTVT.

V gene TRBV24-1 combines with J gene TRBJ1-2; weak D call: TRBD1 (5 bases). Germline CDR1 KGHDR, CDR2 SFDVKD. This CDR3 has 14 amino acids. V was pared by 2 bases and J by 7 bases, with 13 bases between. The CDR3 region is CATSDSWLTGGYTF. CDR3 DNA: TGTGCCACCAGTGATTCGTGGCTAACAGGTGGCTACACCTTC.

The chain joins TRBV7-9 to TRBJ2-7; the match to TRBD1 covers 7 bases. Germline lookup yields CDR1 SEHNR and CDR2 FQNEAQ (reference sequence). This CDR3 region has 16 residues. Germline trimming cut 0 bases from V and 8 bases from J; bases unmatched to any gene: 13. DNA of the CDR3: TGTGCCAGCAGCTTAGCGAAGGGGGCTCTCCTACGAAAGCAGTACTTC. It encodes CASSLAKGALLRKQYF. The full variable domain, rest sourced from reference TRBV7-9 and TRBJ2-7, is DTGVSQNPRHKITKRGQNVTFRCDPISEHNRLYWYRQTLGQGPEFLTYFQNEAQLEKSRLLSDRFSAERPKGSFSTLEIQRTEQGDSAMYLCASSLAKGALLRKQYFGPGTRLTVT.

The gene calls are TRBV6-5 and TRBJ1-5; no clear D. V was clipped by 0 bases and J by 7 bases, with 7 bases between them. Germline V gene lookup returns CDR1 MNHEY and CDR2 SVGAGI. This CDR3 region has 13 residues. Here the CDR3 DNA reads TGTGCCAGCAGTTACTCGGGGAGCCAGCCCCAGCATTTT. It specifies CASSYSGSQPQHF.

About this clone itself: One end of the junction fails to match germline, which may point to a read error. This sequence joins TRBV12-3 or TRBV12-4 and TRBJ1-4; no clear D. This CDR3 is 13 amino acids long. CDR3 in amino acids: CASRLGEAGKLFF. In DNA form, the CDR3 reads TGTGCCAGCAGGTTAGGAGAGGCCGGAAAACTGTTTTTT.

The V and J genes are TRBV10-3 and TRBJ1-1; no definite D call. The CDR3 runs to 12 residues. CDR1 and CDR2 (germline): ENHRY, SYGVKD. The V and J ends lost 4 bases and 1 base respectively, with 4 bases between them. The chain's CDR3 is CAISGQNTEAFF. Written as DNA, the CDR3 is TGTGCCATCAGTGGGCAGAACACTGAAGCTTTCTTT.

For the CDR3, the DNA is TGTGCCACCAGCTTCGGGACAGGGAGCAATCAGCCCCAGCATTTT. Protein sequence: CATSFGTGSNQPQHF. This chain links TRBV15 with TRBJ1-5; 9 nucleotides agree with TRBD1. Trimming cost V 5 bases and J 1 base; bases outside gene matches: 3. This CDR3 is built from 15 residues. The germline V gene encodes CDR1 LNHNV and CDR2 YYDKDF (reference sequence).

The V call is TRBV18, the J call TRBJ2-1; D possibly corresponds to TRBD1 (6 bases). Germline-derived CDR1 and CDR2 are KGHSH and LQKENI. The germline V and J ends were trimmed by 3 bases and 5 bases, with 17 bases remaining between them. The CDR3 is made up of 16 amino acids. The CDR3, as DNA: TGTGCCAGCTCACCGAGGGGGACCCTAGGCCACAATGAGCAGTTCTTC. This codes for CASSPRGTLGHNEQFF.

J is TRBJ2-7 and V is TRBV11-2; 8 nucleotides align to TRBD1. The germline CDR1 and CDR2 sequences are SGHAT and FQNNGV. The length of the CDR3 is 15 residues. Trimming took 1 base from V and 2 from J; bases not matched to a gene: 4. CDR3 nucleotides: TGTGCCAGCAGCTTAGCAGGACAGGGCGCCTACGAGCAGTACTTC. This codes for CASSLAGQGAYEQYF.

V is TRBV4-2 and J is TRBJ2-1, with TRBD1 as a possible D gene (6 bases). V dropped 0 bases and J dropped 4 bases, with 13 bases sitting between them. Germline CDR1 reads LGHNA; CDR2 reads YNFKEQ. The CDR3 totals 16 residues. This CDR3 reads CASSQDFTGQYNEQFF. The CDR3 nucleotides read TGTGCCAGCAGCCAAGATTTCACCGGACAGTACAATGAGCAGTTCTTC.

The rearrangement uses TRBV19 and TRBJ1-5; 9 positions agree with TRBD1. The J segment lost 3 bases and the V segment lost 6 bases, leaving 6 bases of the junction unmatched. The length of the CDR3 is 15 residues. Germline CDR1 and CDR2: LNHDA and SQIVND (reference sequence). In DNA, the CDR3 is TGTGCCAGTAGGGAACAGGGGGCAGACAATCAGCCCCAGCATTTT. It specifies CASREQGADNQPQHF.

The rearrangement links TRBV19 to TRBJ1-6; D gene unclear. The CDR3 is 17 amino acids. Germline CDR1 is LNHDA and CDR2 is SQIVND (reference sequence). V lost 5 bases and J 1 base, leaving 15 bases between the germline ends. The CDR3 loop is CASSSAPAGSYNSPLHF. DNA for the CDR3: TGTGCCAGTAGTTCCGCCCCTGCGGGGTCCTATAATTCACCCCTCCACTTT.

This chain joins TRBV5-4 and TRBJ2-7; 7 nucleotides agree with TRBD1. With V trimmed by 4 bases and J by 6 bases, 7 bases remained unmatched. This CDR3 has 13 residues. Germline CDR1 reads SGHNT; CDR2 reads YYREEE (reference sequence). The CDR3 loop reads CASSPPNRGEQYF. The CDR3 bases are TGTGCCAGCAGCCCCCCCAACAGGGGCGAGCAGTACTTC.

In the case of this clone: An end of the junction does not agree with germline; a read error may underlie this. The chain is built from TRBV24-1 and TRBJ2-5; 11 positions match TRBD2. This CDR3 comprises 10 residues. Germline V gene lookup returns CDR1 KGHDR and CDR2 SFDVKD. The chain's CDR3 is CATSGLAGNF. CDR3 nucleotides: TGTGCCACCTCTGGACTAGCGGGTAACTTC.

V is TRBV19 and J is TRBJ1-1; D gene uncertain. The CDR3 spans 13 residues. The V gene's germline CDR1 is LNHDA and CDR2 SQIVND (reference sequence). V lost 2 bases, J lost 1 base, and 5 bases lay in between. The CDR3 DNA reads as TGTGCCAGTAGTATAAGCTGGAACACTGAAGCTTTCTTT. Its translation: CASSISWNTEAFF.